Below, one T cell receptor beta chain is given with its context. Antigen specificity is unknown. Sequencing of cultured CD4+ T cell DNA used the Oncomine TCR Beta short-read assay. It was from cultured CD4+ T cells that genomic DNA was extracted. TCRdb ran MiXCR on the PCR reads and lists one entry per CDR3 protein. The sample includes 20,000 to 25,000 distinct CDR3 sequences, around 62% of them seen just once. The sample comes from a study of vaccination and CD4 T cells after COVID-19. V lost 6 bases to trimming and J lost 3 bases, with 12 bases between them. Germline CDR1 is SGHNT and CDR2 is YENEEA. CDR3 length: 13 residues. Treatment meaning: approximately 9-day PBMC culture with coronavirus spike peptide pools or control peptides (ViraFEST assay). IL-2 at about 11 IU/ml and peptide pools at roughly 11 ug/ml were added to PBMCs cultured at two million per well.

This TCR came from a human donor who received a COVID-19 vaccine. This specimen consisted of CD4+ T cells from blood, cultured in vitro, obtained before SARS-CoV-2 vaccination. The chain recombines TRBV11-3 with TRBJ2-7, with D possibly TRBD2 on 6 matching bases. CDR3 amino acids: CASSRDFGYEQYF. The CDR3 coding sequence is TGTGCCAGCAGTCGGGACTTCGGCTACGAGCAGTACTTC.